The 31 T cell receptor beta chains reported below all come from one sample, sequenced in a study of tumor-infiltrating lymphocytes in primary liver carcinoma. Investigators took RNA and DNA out together from approximately 22-30 mg of unsorted bulk tissue. Using a constant-region primer together with ProtoScript II reverse transcriptase, TCR beta cDNA was made from about 500 ng of total RNA. Nested multiplex PCR, run for three rounds with slightly modified ARM-PCR, yielded TCR beta libraries. TRBV1-TRBV30 forward primers and a C-beta reverse primer were used in the first two PCR rounds, which each ran for about 10 cycles. TCRdb called the multiplex PCR reads again in MiXCR, with one record for every CDR3 protein. This sample has about 43,000 distinct CDR3 sequences, with 73% found just once. The sample consisted of liver tumor tissue from sampling region 2. Subset indicated: tumor region T2, inferior pole. These receptors were taken from a man in his forties with primary liver carcinoma and hepatitis B virus infection.

Details on this clonotype: This clone may be a read error of a much larger clone one base away. This chain joins TRBV30 and TRBJ2-5; D perhaps matches TRBD2 (6 bases). This CDR3 spans 12 amino acids. The V gene's germline CDR1 is GTSNPN and CDR2 SVGIG (reference sequence). The CDR3 nucleotides are TGTGTCTGGAGTCTCATGGGGGGGACCCAGTACTTC. This translates into CVWSLMGGTQYF.

With regard to this clonotype: The junction departs from the called germline gene at one end, perhaps through a read error. The V call is TRBV5-1, the J call TRBJ2-3; D call uncertain. Per the germline V gene, CDR1 is SGHRS and CDR2 is YFSETQ. This CDR3 is built from 16 residues. This CDR3 reads CASSLRTGGSIDMQYF. The CDR3 bases are TGCGCCAGCAGCTTGAGGACGGGCGGCAGCATAGATATGCAGTATTTT.

This clonotype was observed once. This chain connects TRBV5-1 to TRBJ2-7, with a weak D call TRBD2 (6 bases). V lost 4 bases to trimming and J lost 4 bases, with 18 bases between them. CDR1 SGHRS and CDR2 YFSETQ come from the germline V gene. The CDR3 length is 15 residues. CDR3: CASSTFGGRSYEQYF. CDR3 nucleotide sequence: TGCGCCAGCAGCACATTCGGGGGACGGTCTTACGAGCAGTACTTC.

In the case of this clonotype: At one boundary the junction diverges from the germline segment, which might be a read error. The V and J genes are TRBV14 and TRBJ2-5; D gene ambiguous. This CDR3 has 15 amino acids. Germline V gives CDR1 SGHDN, CDR2 FVKESK. The CDR3 DNA reads as TGTGTCAGCAGCCAAGATCTGGGTTATCAAGGGACCCAGTACTTC. Encoded protein: CVSSQDLGYQGTQYF.

Comment on this clonotype: Germline is not matched at one junction end, which may reflect a read error. This chain links TRBV6-2 or TRBV6-3 with TRBJ1-5; 9 bases match TRBD1. CDR1 and CDR2 from the germline V gene are MNHEY and SVGEGT. This CDR3 comprises 14 residues. The CDR3 coding sequence is TGTGCCTGCAGGGTCACAGGGGGCAAAGAGCCCCAGCATTTT. This encodes CACRVTGGKEPQHF.

As to this clonotype: This likely comes from a read error, as the CDR3 has no conserved phenylalanine or tryptophan at its end. This chain uses TRBV12-3 or TRBV12-4 with TRBJ1-2; TRBD1 might be the D (5 bases). V was trimmed by 3 bases and J by 5 bases, leaving 16 bases between them. This CDR3 region has 15 residues. The CDR3 DNA reads as TGTGCCAGCAGTTTGGGTCAGGGAGCCGATTATGGCTACACCTTA. It yields the protein CASSLGQGADYGYTL.

As regards this clonotype: Without the conserved terminal phenylalanine or tryptophan, this CDR3 likely stems from a read error. No DNA is shown, since the ends of the CDR3 on it are uncertain; the CDR3 is the one TCRdb lists. The V call is TRBV29-1, the J call TRBJ1-1. CDR1 and CDR2 from the germline V gene are SQVTM and ANQGSEA. The CDR3 totals 15 residues, both ends included. CDR3 residues: CSVEAGWGMNTEDFS.

As for this clonotype: The junction differs from germline at one of its ends, possibly a read error. This chain uses TRBV12-3 or TRBV12-4 with TRBJ2-7; 11 bases are shared with TRBD2. This CDR3 has 15 residues. CDR3 in DNA: TGTGTCAGCAGTCCCCCCGGGACTAGCGGACACGAGCAGTACTTT. It encodes CVSSPPGTSGHEQYF.

The chain is built from TRBV7-8 and TRBJ2-7, with 12 bases aligning to TRBD2. The V gene's germline CDR1 is SGHVS and CDR2 FQNEAQ. This CDR3 spans 18 amino acids. The DNA of the CDR3 is TGTGTCAGTAGCCCTCGGACTAGCGGGAATATGAGCTCCTACGAGCAGTACTTC. Amino acids: CVSSPRTSGNMSSYEQYF.

This chain uses TRBV6-5 with TRBJ2-3; 7 bases align to TRBD1. V shed 5 bases and J 2 bases; nucleotides not matched to a gene: 4. The CDR3 spans 14 residues. Germline V gene data show CDR1 as MNHEY and CDR2 as SVGAGI. CDR3 protein: CASSRTGDTDTQYF. The CDR3 DNA follows: TGTGCCAGCAGTCGGACAGGCGACACAGATACGCAGTATTTT.

As concerns this clonotype: The CDR3 ends on some other residue instead of the conserved phenylalanine or tryptophan, so this is likely a read error. The DNA is left out, because the CDR3 cannot be placed on it with certainty; the CDR3 is given as TCRdb lists it. This chain connects TRBV29-1 to TRBJ2-1; whether TRBD1, the table's D call, matches the DNA was not checked. CDR1 and CDR2 from the germline V gene are SQVTM and ANQGSEA. The CDR3 extends over 12 residues, inclusive of both ends. The CDR3 is CSVSTGSNEQFL.

The rearrangement joins TRBV6-5 to TRBJ2-7; the D gene is possibly TRBD2 (6 bases). The germline V and J ends were trimmed by 10 bases and 1 base, with 20 bases remaining between them. This CDR3 is built from 15 residues. The germline gives CDR1 MNHEY, CDR2 SVGAGI. The CDR3 DNA follows: TGTGCCACCAGACTGGCGGGGACGGGGTCCTACGAGCAGTACTTC. The encoded protein is CATRLAGTGSYEQYF.

Worth noting for this clonotype: One end of the junction varies from germline; a read error may be responsible. The chain employs TRBV10-1 and TRBJ2-2, with D possibly TRBD2 on 5 matching bases. In germline, CDR1 is WNHNN, CDR2 SYGVQD (reference sequence). The CDR3 spans 14 residues. CDR3 sequence reads: CTSSPGSNTGEPFF. The CDR3 DNA sequence: TGCACCAGCAGTCCCGGGTCGAACACCGGGGAGCCGTTTTTT.

As to this clonotype: The junction and the germline gene differ at one end; a read error may be behind it. V and J are TRBV28 and TRBJ2-6; TRBD1 aligns across 12 bases. The CDR3 loop spans 15 amino acids. The germline gives CDR1 MDHEN, CDR2 SYDVKM. Here the CDR3 DNA reads TGTGCCAGCAATTTTTCGGGACAGGGGGCCAACGTCCTGGCTTTC. Its protein product is CASNFSGQGANVLAF. Variable domain in full (rest from reference TRBV28 and TRBJ2-6): DVKVTQSSRYLVKRTGEKVFLECVQDMDHENMFWYRQDPGLGLRLIYFSYDVKMKEKGDIPEGYSVSREKKERFSLILESASTNQTSMYLCASNFSGQGANVLAFGAGSRLTVL.

The CDR3 region has the DNA TGCAGCGTCGGGGAGATATCGACATACGAGCAGTACTTC. Protein product: CSVGEISTYEQYF. The rearrangement uses TRBV29-1 and TRBJ2-7; tentative D call: TRBD2 (5 bases). The CDR3 contains 13 residues. With 6 bases removed from V and 4 bases from J, the gap between germline ends came to 16 bases. The germline V gene encodes CDR1 SQVTM and CDR2 ANQGSEA.

About this clonotype: This CDR3 fails to terminate in the conserved phenylalanine or tryptophan, so it likely reflects a read error. Because the CDR3's place on the DNA is in doubt, the DNA is left out and the CDR3 is given as listed by TCRdb. J is TRBJ2-7 and V is TRBV11-3; no DNA check was done on the table's D call, TRBD1. With termini counted, the CDR3 has 12 amino acids. From germline, CDR1 is SGHNT and CDR2 YENEEA. The chain's CDR3 is CASTSQWGEQYS.

Points on this clonotype: This CDR3 fails to terminate in the conserved phenylalanine or tryptophan, so it likely reflects a read error. The gene calls are TRBV11-2 and TRBJ2-1; no firm D call. The CDR3 consists of 14 residues. From germline, CDR1 is SGHAT and CDR2 FQNNGV. The V end was cut by 3 bases, the J end by 5 bases, with 11 bases between. This CDR3 is CASSFSEFDNEQFL. CDR3 bases: TGTGCCAGCAGCTTCTCGGAGTTCGACAATGAGCAGTTCCTC.

As for this clonotype: A read error may account for a junction end that differs from germline. V usage is TRBV5-1 and J usage is TRBJ2-3; 8 bases are shared with TRBD2. Germline lookup yields CDR1 SGHRS and CDR2 YFSETQ. This CDR3 has 16 residues. This chain's CDR3 is CASSLTSGRNTGTQYF. The CDR3 DNA reads as TGCGCAAGCAGCTTGACCAGCGGGAGAAACACAGGTACGCAGTATTTT.

As concerns this clonotype: One end of the junction varies from germline; a read error may be responsible. This chain links TRBV4-2 with TRBJ2-7; D may be TRBD1 (6 bases). Germline CDR1 is LGHNA and CDR2 is YNFKEQ. The CDR3 loop spans 13 amino acids. CDR3: CANSQHYEGEQNF. The DNA for the CDR3 is TGTGCCAACAGCCAGCATTACGAGGGGGAGCAGAACTTC.

Ten or more counts support this clonotype. The J gene is TRBJ2-1, the V gene TRBV7-9, with 10 bases that match TRBD2. The CDR3 contains 14 residues. The V gene's germline CDR1 is SEHNR and CDR2 FQNEAQ (reference sequence). Germline trimming cut 5 bases from V and 7 bases from J; bases unmatched to any gene: 5. The DNA of the CDR3 is TGTGCCAGCAGCGGCCCACTAGCGGGGAATGAGCAGTTCTTC. This gives the protein CASSGPLAGNEQFF.

Concerning this clonotype itself: Its ends do not fully match the called genes, so a read error is possible. V usage is TRBV7-3 and J usage is TRBJ2-3; D possibly uses TRBD1 or TRBD2 (5 bases each). From germline, CDR1 is SGHTA and CDR2 FQGTGA. The CDR3 runs 15 residues. CDR3 loop: CASSLGAFSIDMQYF. In nucleotides, the CDR3 is TGTGCCAGCAGCCTCGGGGCTTTTAGCATAGATATGCAGTATTTT.

The rearrangement uses TRBV29-1 and TRBJ2-7, with D perhaps TRBD2 (6 bases). The CDR3 covers 12 residues. Per the germline V gene, CDR1 is SQVTM and CDR2 is ANQGSEA. Trimming pared 8 bases from V and 7 bases from J, leaving 18 bases between. This CDR3 is CSISRTGEEQYF. CDR3 coding DNA: TGCAGCATCTCAAGGACGGGGGAGGAGCAGTACTTC.

In the case of this clonotype: At one of its ends the junction is not consistent with the germline gene, which may arise from a read error. The chain couples TRBV6-6 to TRBJ2-7; TRBD2 matches at 11 bases. Germline assignment: CDR1 MNHNY and CDR2 SVGAGI (reference sequence). The CDR3 is 18 residues long. CDR3 in amino acids: CASSHSGLAGLSSYEQYF. The CDR3 region has the DNA TGTGCCAGCAGTCACTCCGGACTAGCGGGCTTAAGCTCATACGAGCAGTACTTC.

The chain is built from TRBV6-5 and TRBJ1-1; possibly TRBD1 for D (6 bases). Per the germline V gene, CDR1 is MNHEY and CDR2 is SVGAGI. This CDR3 is 11 amino acids long. V shed 7 bases and J shed 7 bases, with 10 bases lying between them. Written as DNA, the CDR3 is TGTGCCAGCACATCAGGGGTTGAAGCTTTCTTT. Translating gives CASTSGVEAFF.

This clonotype occurred a few times. The chain employs TRBV20-1 and TRBJ2-3; D gene ambiguous. Germline assignment: CDR1 DFQATT and CDR2 SNEGSKA (reference sequence). The CDR3 has 14 residues. Trimming removed 8 bases at V and 6 bases at J, with 21 bases between. CDR3: CSTRRAPIGDTQYF. CDR3 nucleotide sequence: TGCAGTACCCGAAGGGCCCCGATCGGGGATACGCAGTATTTT.

This clonotype was found many times. V gene TRBV5-1 combines with J gene TRBJ2-1; TRBD2 might be the D (5 bases). V lost 0 bases and J lost 10, with 20 bases in between. This CDR3 has 16 residues. Germline CDR1 is SGHRS and CDR2 is YFSETQ. The CDR3: CASSLDAGAVGAEQFF. The CDR3 DNA reads TGCGCCAGCAGCTTGGATGCGGGCGCGGTGGGAGCCGAGCAGTTCTTC.

This clonotype appeared many times. This sequence joins TRBV6-1 and TRBJ2-4; tentatively, D is TRBD2 (5 bases). Germline loops: CDR1 MNHNS, CDR2 SASEGT. This CDR3 is 17 amino acids long. V was trimmed by 6 bases and J by 0 bases, leaving 18 bases between them. Here the CDR3 DNA reads TGTGCCAGCAGCGGAGCCTTATTCGGGGTAGCCAAAAACATTCAGTACTTC. Its protein product is CASSGALFGVAKNIQYF.

The J gene is TRBJ2-1, the V gene TRBV4-2; D is unclear. This CDR3 has 14 amino acids. Germline CDR1 LGHNA, CDR2 YNFKEQ. V was shortened by 0 bases and J by 10 bases, with 13 bases between the two germline ends. CDR3 in DNA: TGTGCCAGCAGCCAAGAACTCGAAACGAAAGAGCAGTTCTTC. It is translated as CASSQELETKEQFF.

About this clonotype: One junction end disagrees with the germline gene, perhaps due to a read error. The chain combines TRBV4-3 with TRBJ2-5; D is ambiguous. The CDR3 runs 15 residues. The germline V gene has CDR1 LGHNA and CDR2 YSLEER. The CDR3 nucleotides read TGCGCCAGCAGCCAAGCGGTCCGTTTGACTGAGACCCAGCACTTC. It codes for CASSQAVRLTETQHF.

This chain links TRBV29-1 with TRBJ2-5; TRBD1 aligns across 7 bases. In germline, CDR1 is SQVTM, CDR2 ANQGSEA. The V segment lost 7 bases and the J segment 12 bases; nucleotides outside the gene matches: 17. The CDR3 runs 13 residues. CDR3 region: CSGIQGMGDTEYF. The CDR3 coding sequence is TGCAGCGGCATACAGGGGATGGGTGACACCGAGTACTTC.

As concerns this clonotype: At one end, the junction sequence differs from germline, possibly due to a read error. The genes are TRBV30 and TRBJ2-1; D might be TRBD1 (6 bases). Germline lookup yields CDR1 GTSNPN and CDR2 SVGIG (reference sequence). The CDR3 has 16 residues. The CDR3 bases are TGTGCCTGGAGTTTACAGGGTACTAGTCCATACAATGAGCGGTTCTTC. It yields the protein CAWSLQGTSPYNERFF.